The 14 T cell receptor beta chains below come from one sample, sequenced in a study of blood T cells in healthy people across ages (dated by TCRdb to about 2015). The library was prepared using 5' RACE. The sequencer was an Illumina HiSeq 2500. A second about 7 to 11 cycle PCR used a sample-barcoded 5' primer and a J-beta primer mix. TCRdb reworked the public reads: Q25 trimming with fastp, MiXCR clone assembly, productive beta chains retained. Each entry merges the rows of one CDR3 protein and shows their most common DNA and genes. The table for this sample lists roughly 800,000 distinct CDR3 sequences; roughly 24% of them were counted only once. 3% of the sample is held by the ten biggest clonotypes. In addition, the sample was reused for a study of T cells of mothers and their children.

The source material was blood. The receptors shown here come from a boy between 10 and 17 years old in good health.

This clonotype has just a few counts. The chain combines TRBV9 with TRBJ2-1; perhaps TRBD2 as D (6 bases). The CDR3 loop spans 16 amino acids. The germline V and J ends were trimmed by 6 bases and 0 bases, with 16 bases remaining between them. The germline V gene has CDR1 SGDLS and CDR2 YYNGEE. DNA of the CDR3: TGTGCCAGCACCCGGGGCGGGGCCAGCTCCTACAATGAGCAGTTCTTC. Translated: CASTRGGASSYNEQFF.

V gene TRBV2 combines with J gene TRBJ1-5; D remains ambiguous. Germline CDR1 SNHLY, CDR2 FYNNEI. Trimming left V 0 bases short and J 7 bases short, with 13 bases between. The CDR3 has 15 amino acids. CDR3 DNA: TGTGCCAGCAGTGAAGCCTGGCAGGCCGGACAGCCCCAGCATTTT. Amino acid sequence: CASSEAWQAGQPQHF.

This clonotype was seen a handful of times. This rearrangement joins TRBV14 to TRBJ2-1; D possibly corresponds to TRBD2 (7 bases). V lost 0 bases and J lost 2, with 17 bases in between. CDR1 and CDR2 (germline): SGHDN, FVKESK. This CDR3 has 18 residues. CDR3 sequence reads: CASSQDWGGPLTYNEQFF. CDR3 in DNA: TGTGCCAGCAGCCAAGATTGGGGGGGCCCTTTAACCTACAATGAGCAGTTCTTC. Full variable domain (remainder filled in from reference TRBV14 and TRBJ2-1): EAGVTQFPSHSVIEKGQTVTLRCDPISGHDNLYWYRRVMGKEIKFLLHFVKESKQDESGMPNNRFLAERTGGTYSTLKVQPAELEDSGVYFCASSQDWGGPLTYNEQFFGPGTRLTVL.

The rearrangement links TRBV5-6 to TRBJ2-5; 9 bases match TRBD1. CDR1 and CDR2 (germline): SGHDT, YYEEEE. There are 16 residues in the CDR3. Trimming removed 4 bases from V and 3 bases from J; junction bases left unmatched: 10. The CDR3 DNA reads TGTGCCAGCAGCCGTGGGGTGGGGACAGGGAAAGAGACCCAGTACTTC. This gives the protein CASSRGVGTGKETQYF.

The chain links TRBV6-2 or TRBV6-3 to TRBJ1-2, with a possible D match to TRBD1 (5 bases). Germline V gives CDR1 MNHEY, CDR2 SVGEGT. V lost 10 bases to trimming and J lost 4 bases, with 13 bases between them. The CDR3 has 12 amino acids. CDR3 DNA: TGTGCCACGGGACGGGAGTTCTATGGCTACACCTTC. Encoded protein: CATGREFYGYTF.

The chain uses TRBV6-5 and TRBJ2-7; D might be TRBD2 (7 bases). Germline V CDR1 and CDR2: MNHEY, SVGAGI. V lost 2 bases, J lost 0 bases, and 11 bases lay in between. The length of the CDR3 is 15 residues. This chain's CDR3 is CASSYGRGASYEQYF. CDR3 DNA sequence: TGTGCCAGCAGTTACGGACGGGGGGCCTCCTACGAGCAGTACTTC.

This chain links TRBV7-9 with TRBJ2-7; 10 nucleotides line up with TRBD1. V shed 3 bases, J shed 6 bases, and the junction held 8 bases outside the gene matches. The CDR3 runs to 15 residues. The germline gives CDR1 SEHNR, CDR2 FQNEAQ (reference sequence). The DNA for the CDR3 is TGTGCCAGCAGCTTGGGCCGGGACAGGGGAGGCGAGCAGTACTTC. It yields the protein CASSLGRDRGGEQYF.

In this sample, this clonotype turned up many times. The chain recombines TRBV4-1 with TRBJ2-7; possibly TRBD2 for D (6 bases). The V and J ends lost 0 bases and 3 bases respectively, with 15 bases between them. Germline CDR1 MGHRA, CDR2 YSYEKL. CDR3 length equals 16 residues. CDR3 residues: CASSQEGLATHYEQYF. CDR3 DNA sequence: TGCGCCAGCAGCCAAGAAGGTCTAGCGACCCACTACGAGCAGTACTTC.

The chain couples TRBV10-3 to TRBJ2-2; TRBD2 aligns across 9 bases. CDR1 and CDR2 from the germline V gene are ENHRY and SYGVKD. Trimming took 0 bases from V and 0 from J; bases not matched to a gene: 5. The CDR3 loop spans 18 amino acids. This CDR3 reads CAISESSSGGANTGELFF. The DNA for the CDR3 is TGTGCCATCAGTGAGTCGAGTAGCGGGGGAGCGAACACCGGGGAGCTGTTTTTT.

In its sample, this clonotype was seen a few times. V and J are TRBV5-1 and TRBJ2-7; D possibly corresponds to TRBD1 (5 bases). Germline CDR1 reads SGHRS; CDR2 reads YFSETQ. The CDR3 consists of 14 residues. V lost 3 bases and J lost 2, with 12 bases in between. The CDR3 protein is CASSWSDSPYEQYF. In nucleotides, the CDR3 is TGCGCCAGCAGCTGGTCCGACAGCCCCTACGAGCAGTACTTC.

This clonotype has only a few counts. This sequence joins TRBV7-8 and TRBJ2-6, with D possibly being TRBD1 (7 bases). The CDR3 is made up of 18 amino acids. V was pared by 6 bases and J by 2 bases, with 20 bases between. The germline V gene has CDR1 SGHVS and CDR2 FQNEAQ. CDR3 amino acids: CASSDLTGRYPGANVLTF. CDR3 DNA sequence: TGTGCCAGCAGTGATTTGACAGGGAGGTATCCTGGGGCCAACGTCCTGACTTTC. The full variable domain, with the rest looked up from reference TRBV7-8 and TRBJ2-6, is GAGVSQSPRYKVAKRGQDVALRCDPISGHVSLFWYQQALGQGPEFLTYFQNEAQLDKSGLPSDRFFAERPEGSVSTLKIQRTQQEDSAVYLCASSDLTGRYPGANVLTFGAGSRLTVL.

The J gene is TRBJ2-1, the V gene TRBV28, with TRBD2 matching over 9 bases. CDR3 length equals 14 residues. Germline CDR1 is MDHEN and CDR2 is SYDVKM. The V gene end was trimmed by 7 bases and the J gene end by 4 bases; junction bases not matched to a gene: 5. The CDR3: CASNRREGYNEQFF. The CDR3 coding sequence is TGTGCCAGCAACAGGCGGGAGGGGTACAATGAGCAGTTCTTC.

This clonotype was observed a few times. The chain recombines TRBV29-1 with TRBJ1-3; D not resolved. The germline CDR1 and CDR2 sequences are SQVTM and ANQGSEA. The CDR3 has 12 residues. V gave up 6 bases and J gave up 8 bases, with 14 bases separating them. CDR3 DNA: TGCAGCGTGACTGTGTCCGGCGACACCATATATTTT. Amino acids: CSVTVSGDTIYF.

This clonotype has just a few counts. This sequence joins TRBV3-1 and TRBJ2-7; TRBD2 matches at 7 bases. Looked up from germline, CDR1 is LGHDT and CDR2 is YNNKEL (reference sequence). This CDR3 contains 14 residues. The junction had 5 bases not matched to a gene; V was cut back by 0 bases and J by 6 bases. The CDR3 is CASSQDRLAGEQYF. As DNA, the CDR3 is TGTGCCAGCAGCCAAGATCGACTAGCCGGCGAGCAGTACTTC.